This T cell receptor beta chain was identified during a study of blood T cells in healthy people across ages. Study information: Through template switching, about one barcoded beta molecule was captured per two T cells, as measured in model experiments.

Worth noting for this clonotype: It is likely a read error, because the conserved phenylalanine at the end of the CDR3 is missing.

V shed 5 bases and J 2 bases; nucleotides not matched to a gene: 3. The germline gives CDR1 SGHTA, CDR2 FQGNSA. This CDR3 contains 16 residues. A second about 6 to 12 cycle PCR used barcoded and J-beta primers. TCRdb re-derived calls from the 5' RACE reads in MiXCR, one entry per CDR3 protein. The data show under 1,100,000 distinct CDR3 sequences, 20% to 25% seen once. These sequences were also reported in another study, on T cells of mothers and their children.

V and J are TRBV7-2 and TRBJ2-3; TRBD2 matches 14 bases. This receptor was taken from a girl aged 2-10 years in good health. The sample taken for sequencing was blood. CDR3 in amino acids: CASSGGLAGATDTQYL. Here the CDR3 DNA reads TGTGCCAGCAGCGGGGGACTAGCGGGAGCCACAGATACGCAGTATTTG.